These 13 T cell receptor beta chains came from one sample sequenced in a study of T cell responses to AZD1222 COVID-19 vaccine. The data were produced by immunoSEQ multiplex PCR, yet TCRdb's version contains in-frame clones alone and is incomplete. This sample carries some 150,000 clones, more than 85% of them seen once, and the ten largest clones take approximately 0.88%. This material consisted of peripheral blood, taken on day 0 of AZD1222 vaccination. The receptor source for this set is an adult in good health.

The chain carries TRBV24-1 and TRBJ1-1; 8 bases map to TRBD1. This CDR3 comprises 15 residues. Germline trimming cut 7 bases from V and 1 base from J; bases unmatched to any gene: 7. Germline values: CDR1 KGHDR, CDR2 SFDVKD. Written as DNA, the CDR3 is TGTGCCACCAGGGAACAGGGGGTAAAGAACACTGAAGCTTTCTTT. Its translation is CATREQGVKNTEAFF.

This sequence joins TRBV5-1 and TRBJ1-5, with D tentatively TRBD1 (5 bases). Germline loops: CDR1 SGHRS, CDR2 YFSETQ. Between the trimmed V and J ends, which lost 4 bases and 3 bases, there was a span of 14 bases. CDR3 length: 15 residues. The CDR3 protein is CASSPGTGSNQPQHF. CDR3 in DNA: TGCGCCAGCAGCCCGGGGACGGGTTCCAATCAGCCCCAGCATTTT.

The chain combines TRBV6-5 with TRBJ1-2, with TRBD1 identical over 8 bases. J was trimmed by 3 bases and V by 6 bases; bases with no gene match: 6. The CDR3 totals 14 residues. From germline, CDR1 is MNHEY and CDR2 SVGAGI. CDR3 protein: CASSPTGQDYGYTF. The CDR3 bases are TGTGCCAGCAGCCCAACGGGACAGGACTATGGCTACACCTTC.

This clone was seen once. V and J are TRBV5-6 and TRBJ2-7, with a tentative D call TRBD2 (7 bases). V was cut by 1 base and J by 3 bases, with 14 bases left in between. Germline V gene sequence: CDR1 SGHDT, CDR2 YYEEEE. This CDR3 has 15 residues. Written as DNA, the CDR3 is TGTGCCAGCAGCTTGACCGGGGGGCGAGTCTACGAGCAGTACTTC. Its translation: CASSLTGGRVYEQYF.

J is TRBJ2-5 and V is TRBV7-9; no clear D gene. CDR1 and CDR2 from the germline V gene are SEHNR and FQNEAQ (reference sequence). The CDR3 is 14 residues long. The V and J ends lost 5 bases and 1 base respectively, with 11 bases between them. The CDR3: CASSQRMIQETQYF. The CDR3 region has the DNA TGTGCCAGCAGCCAACGGATGATCCAAGAGACCCAGTACTTC.

The J gene is TRBJ2-2, the V gene TRBV6-5; D unresolved. The CDR3 has 14 residues. Germline V gene data show CDR1 as MNHEY and CDR2 as SVGAGI. Trimming stripped 7 bases from V and 6 bases from J, with 15 bases between. The CDR3 reads CASTNTDRPGELFF. The CDR3 DNA is TGTGCCAGCACCAACACCGACCGTCCCGGGGAGCTGTTTTTT.

The rearrangement links TRBV28 to TRBJ1-5; D is undetermined. V lost 6 bases and J 7 bases, leaving 7 bases between the germline ends. Germline V lookup: CDR1 MDHEN, CDR2 SYDVKM. The CDR3 loop spans 11 amino acids. The CDR3, as DNA: TGTGCCAGCAGATCCGAGCAGCCCCAGCATTTT. Translation: CASRSEQPQHF. Filled out from reference TRBV28 and TRBJ1-5, the complete variable domain reads DVKVTQSSRYLVKRTGEKVFLECVQDMDHENMFWYRQDPGLGLRLIYFSYDVKMKEKGDIPEGYSVSREKKERFSLILESASTNQTSMYLCASRSEQPQHFGDGTRLSIL.

The rearrangement uses TRBV5-1 and TRBJ2-2; perhaps D is TRBD1 or TRBD2 (6 bases each). CDR3 size: 16 residues. Germline CDR1 is SGHRS and CDR2 is YFSETQ. The germline V and J ends were trimmed by 0 bases and 4 bases, with 13 bases remaining between them. The CDR3 DNA is TGCGCCAGCAGCTTGGCACCGGGGGCACGCACCGGGGAGCTGTTTTTT. This translates into CASSLAPGARTGELFF.

This chain uses TRBV20-1 with TRBJ2-7; D might be TRBD1 (6 bases). V was shortened by 4 bases and J by 7 bases, with 8 bases between the two germline ends. CDR3 length: 10 residues. In germline, CDR1 is DFQATT, CDR2 SNEGSKA (reference sequence). CDR3 coding DNA: TGCAGTGCTACACAGGGAGAGCAGTACTTC. It codes for CSATQGEQYF.

The rearrangement joins TRBV19 to TRBJ1-2, with TRBD1 identical over 7 bases. Trimming removed 4 bases from V and 3 bases from J; junction bases left unmatched: 5. Germline-derived CDR1 and CDR2 are LNHDA and SQIVND (reference sequence). The CDR3 covers 14 residues. The CDR3 DNA is TGTGCCAGTAGTACGACAGGGTGGGACTATGGCTACACCTTC. This encodes CASSTTGWDYGYTF. The full variable domain, its missing parts supplied by reference TRBV19 and TRBJ1-2, is DGGITQSPKYLFRKEGQNVTLSCEQNLNHDAMYWYRQDPGQGLRLIYYSQIVNDFQKGDIAEGYSVSREKKESFPLTVTSAQKNPTAFYLCASSTTGWDYGYTFGSGTRLTVV.

The rearrangement links TRBV7-5 to TRBJ1-1. TRBV7-5 counts as a pseudogene. The CDR3 contains 17 residues. The chain's CDR3 is CARSLETTHGRNTEAFF. The CDR3 DNA reads as TGTGCCAGAAGCTTAGAAACGACTCACGGGAGGAACACTGAAGCTTTCTTT.

The chain uses TRBV14 and TRBJ1-2; 7 positions match TRBD1. The V segment lost 2 bases and the J segment 0 bases; nucleotides outside the gene matches: 6. Germline assignment: CDR1 SGHDN and CDR2 FVKESK. This CDR3 comprises 16 residues. The CDR3 DNA is TGTGCCAGCAGCCAAATTGGTGACAGGGCTAACTATGGCTACACCTTC. As protein: CASSQIGDRANYGYTF.

This chain uses TRBV19 with TRBJ2-1; 10 bases fit TRBD1. The germline V gene encodes CDR1 LNHDA and CDR2 SQIVND (reference sequence). V was clipped by 8 bases and J by 8 bases; unmatched bases: 9. The CDR3 totals 14 residues. The CDR3: CASARGQGSYEQFF. DNA for the CDR3: TGTGCCAGTGCCCGGGGACAGGGGTCTTATGAGCAGTTCTTC.